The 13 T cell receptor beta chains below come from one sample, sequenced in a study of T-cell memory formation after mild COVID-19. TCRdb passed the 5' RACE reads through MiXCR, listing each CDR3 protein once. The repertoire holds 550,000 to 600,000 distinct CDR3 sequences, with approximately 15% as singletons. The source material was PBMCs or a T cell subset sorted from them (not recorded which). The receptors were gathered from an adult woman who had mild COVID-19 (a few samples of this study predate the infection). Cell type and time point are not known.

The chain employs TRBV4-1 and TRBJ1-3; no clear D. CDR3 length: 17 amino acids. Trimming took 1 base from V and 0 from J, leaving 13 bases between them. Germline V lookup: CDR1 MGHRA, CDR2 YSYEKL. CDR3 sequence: CASSQGTDRYSGNTIYF. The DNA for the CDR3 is TGCGCCAGCAGCCAAGGGACGGACCGGTACTCTGGAAACACCATATATTTT.

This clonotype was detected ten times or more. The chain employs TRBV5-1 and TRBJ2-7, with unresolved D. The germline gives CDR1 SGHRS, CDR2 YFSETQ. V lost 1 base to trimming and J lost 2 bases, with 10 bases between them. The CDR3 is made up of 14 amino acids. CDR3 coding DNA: TGCGCCAGCAGCTTGAATAGTGGGGCCTACGAGCAGTACTTC. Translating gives CASSLNSGAYEQYF.

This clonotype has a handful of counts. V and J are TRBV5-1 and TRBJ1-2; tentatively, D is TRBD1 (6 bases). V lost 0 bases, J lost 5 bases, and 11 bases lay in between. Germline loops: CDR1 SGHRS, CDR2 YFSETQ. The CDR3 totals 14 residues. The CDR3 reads CASSLVGQKYGYTF. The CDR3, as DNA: TGCGCCAGCAGCTTGGTAGGACAGAAGTATGGCTACACCTTC.

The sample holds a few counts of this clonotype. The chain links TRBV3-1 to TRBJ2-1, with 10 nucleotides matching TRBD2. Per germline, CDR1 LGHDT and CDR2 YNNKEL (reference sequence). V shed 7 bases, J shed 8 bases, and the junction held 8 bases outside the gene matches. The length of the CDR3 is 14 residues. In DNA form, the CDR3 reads TGTGCCAGCACCGAGCGGGGGGGCTCCGATGAGCAGTTCTTC. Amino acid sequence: CASTERGGSDEQFF.

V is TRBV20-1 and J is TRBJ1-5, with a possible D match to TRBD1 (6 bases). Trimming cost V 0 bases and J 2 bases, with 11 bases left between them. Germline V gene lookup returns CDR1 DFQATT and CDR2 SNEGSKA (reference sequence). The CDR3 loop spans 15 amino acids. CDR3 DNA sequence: TGCAGTGCTAGAGATCGCAGGGGAGGCAATCAGCCCCAGCATTTT. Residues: CSARDRRGGNQPQHF.

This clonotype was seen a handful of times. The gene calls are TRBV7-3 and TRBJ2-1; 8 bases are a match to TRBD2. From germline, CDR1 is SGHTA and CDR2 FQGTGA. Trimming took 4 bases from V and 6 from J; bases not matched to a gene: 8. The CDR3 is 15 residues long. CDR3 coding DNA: TGTGCCAGCAGCTCCGGGCCGGCGGGGGGCAATGAGCAGTTCTTC. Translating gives CASSSGPAGGNEQFF.

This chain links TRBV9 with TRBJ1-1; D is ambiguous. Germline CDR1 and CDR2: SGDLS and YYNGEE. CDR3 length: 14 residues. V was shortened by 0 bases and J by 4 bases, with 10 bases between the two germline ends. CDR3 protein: CASSVEAAGTEAFF. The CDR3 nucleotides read TGTGCCAGCAGCGTAGAGGCAGCGGGCACTGAAGCTTTCTTT.

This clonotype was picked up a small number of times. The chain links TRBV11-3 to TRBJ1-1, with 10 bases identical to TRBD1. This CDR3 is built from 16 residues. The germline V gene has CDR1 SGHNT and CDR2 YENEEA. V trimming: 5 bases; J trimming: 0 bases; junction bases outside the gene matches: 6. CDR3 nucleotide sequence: TGTGCCAGCAGCAGACAGGGGGCGGAAATGAACACTGAAGCTTTCTTT. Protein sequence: CASSRQGAEMNTEAFF.

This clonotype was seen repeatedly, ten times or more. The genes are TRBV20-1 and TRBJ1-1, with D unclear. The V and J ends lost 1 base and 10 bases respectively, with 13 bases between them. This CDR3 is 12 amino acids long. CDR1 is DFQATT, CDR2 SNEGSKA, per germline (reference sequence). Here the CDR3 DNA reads TGCAGTGCTAGAGCCGGTACATCGGGAGCTTTCTTT. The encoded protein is CSARAGTSGAFF.

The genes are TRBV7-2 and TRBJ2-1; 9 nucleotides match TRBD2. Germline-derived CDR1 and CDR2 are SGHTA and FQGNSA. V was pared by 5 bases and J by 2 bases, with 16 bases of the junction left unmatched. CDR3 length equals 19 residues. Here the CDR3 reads CASSPNMGLARSAYNEQFF. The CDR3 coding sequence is TGTGCCAGCAGCCCAAATATGGGACTAGCCCGTTCAGCCTACAATGAGCAGTTCTTC.

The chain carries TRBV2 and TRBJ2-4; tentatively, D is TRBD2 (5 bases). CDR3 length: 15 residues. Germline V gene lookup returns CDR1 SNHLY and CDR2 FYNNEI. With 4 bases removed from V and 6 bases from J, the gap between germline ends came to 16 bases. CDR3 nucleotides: TGTGCCAGCAGTGCGTTGGGGAGTGGGGTAAACATTCAGTACTTC. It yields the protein CASSALGSGVNIQYF.

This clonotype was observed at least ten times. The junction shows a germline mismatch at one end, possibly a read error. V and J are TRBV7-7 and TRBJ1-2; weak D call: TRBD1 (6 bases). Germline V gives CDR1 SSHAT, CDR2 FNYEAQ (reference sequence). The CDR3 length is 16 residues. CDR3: CASTSGKDSQLYGYTF. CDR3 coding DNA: TGTGCTAGCACTTCGGGGAAGGACAGCCAACTCTATGGCTACACCTTC.

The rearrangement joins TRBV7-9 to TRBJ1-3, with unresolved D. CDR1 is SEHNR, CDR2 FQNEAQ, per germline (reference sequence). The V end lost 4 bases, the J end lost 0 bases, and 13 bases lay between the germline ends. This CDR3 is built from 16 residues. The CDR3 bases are TGTGCCAGCAGCTATGTAACAGTGAGCTCTGGAAACACCATATATTTT. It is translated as CASSYVTVSSGNTIYF.